Listed here are 17 T cell receptor beta chains from one sample, sequenced in a study of blood T cells in healthy people across ages. Primed by a sample-barcoded 5' primer and a J-beta primer mix, a second PCR proceeded for 7 to 11 cycles. TCRdb independently ran MiXCR on the 5' RACE reads; one entry per CDR3 protein. Of about 780,000 distinct CDR3 sequences listed, about 62% are singletons. Sequenced: blood. Receptors were obtained from a man aged 30-40 years in good health.

V gene TRBV12-3 or TRBV12-4 combines with J gene TRBJ2-1; 8 positions agree with TRBD1. The junction had 15 bases not matched to a gene; V was cut back by 6 bases and J by 8 bases. The CDR3 length is 16 residues. This chain's CDR3 is CASSPTRTGRRDEQFF. CDR3 in DNA: TGTGCCAGCAGCCCAACGCGGACAGGGCGAAGGGATGAGCAGTTCTTC.

This clonotype was observed a few times. This chain links TRBV12-3 or TRBV12-4 with TRBJ2-5, with TRBD2 matching 11 bases. V shed 2 bases, J shed 5 bases, and the junction held 7 bases outside the gene matches. There are 16 residues in the CDR3. The CDR3 nucleotides read TGTGCCAGCAGTTTATGGCTAGCGGGGGGTGTGGAGACCCAGTACTTC. Encoded protein: CASSLWLAGGVETQYF.

The CDR3 is CASRGQSSGSNQPQHF. CDR3 in DNA: TGTGCCAGCAGGGGACAGTCCTCTGGTAGCAATCAGCCCCAGCATTTT. The V and J genes are TRBV2 and TRBJ1-5, with 7 bases fitting TRBD1. CDR3 length: 16 amino acids. The V gene's germline CDR1 is SNHLY and CDR2 FYNNEI. V shed 6 bases and J 0 bases; nucleotides not matched to a gene: 8. Looking up the rest from reference TRBV2 and TRBJ1-5 gives the full variable domain: EPEVTQTPSHQVTQMGQEVILRCVPISNHLYFYWYRQILGQKVEFLVSFYNNEISEKSEIFDDQFSVERPDGSNFTLKIRSTKLEDSAMYFCASRGQSSGSNQPQHFGDGTRLSIL.

In its sample, this clonotype was seen once. The J gene is TRBJ2-5, the V gene TRBV9; weak D call: TRBD2 (6 bases). V lost 4 bases, J lost 3 bases, and 19 bases lay in between. Germline V gene sequence: CDR1 SGDLS, CDR2 YYNGEE. This CDR3 has 16 residues. Here the CDR3 DNA reads TGTGCCAGCAGCTCCCGAGGAGGGAAGAACGAAGAGACCCAGTACTTC. Its protein is CASSSRGGKNEETQYF.

The gene calls are TRBV9 and TRBJ1-1, with a possible D match to TRBD1 (5 bases). Deletions cut 0 bases from V and 0 bases from J, with 12 bases between. Germline assignment: CDR1 SGDLS and CDR2 YYNGEE. This CDR3 has 16 amino acids. The CDR3 spells CASSVEGVLMNTEAFF. CDR3 DNA sequence: TGTGCCAGCAGCGTAGAAGGGGTTCTCATGAACACTGAAGCTTTCTTT. Full variable domain (remainder filled in from reference TRBV9 and TRBJ1-1): DSGVTQTPKHLITATGQRVTLRCSPRSGDLSVYWYQQSLDQGLQFLIQYYNGEERAKGNILERFSAQQFPDLHSELNLSSLELGDSALYFCASSVEGVLMNTEAFFGQGTRLTVV.

The chain combines TRBV2 with TRBJ2-3, with a weak D call TRBD1 (6 bases). The CDR3 loop spans 14 amino acids. The germline gives CDR1 SNHLY, CDR2 FYNNEI. Trimming removed 4 bases from V and 2 bases from J, with 10 bases in between. This chain's CDR3 is CASSADRYTDTQYF. Written as DNA, the CDR3 is TGTGCCAGCAGTGCGGACAGATACACAGATACGCAGTATTTT.

This sequence joins TRBV24-1 and TRBJ2-5; the D is unclear. The V and J ends lost 2 bases and 5 bases respectively, with 5 bases between them. CDR1 KGHDR and CDR2 SFDVKD come from the germline V gene. The CDR3 totals 12 residues. For the CDR3, the DNA is TGTGCCACCAGTGATTACTCCGAGACCCAGTACTTC. This sequence encodes CATSDYSETQYF.

V and J are TRBV14 and TRBJ2-7, with TRBD1 as a possible D gene (5 bases). V lost 3 bases, J lost 2 bases, and 11 bases lay in between. Germline V gene lookup returns CDR1 SGHDN and CDR2 FVKESK. CDR3 length: 14 residues. DNA of the CDR3: TGTGCCAGCAGCCAGGGTGGGGCCGCCTACGAGCAGTACTTC. Amino acid sequence: CASSQGGAAYEQYF.

The V and J genes are TRBV13 and TRBJ2-5, with D perhaps matching TRBD1 (6 bases). V lost 4 bases, J lost 1 base, and 13 bases lay in between. There are 15 residues in the CDR3. Germline V gene lookup returns CDR1 PRHDT and CDR2 FYEKMQ (reference sequence). For the CDR3, the DNA is TGTGCCAGCAGCTCTCAACAGGGAATCCAAGAGACCCAGTACTTC. Residues: CASSSQQGIQETQYF. Using reference TRBV13 and TRBJ2-5 for the parts outside the CDR3, the full variable domain is AAGVIQSPRHLIKEKRETATLKCYPIPRHDTVYWYQQGPGQDPQFLISFYEKMQSDKGSIPDRFSAQQFSDYHSELNMSSLELGDSALYFCASSSQQGIQETQYFGPGTRLLVL.

This clonotype was counted a few times. The gene calls are TRBV3-1 and TRBJ2-7; a possible D gene is TRBD2 (7 bases). The V and J ends lost 0 bases and 1 base respectively, with 13 bases between them. This CDR3 is built from 16 residues. Germline CDR1 is LGHDT and CDR2 is YNNKEL (reference sequence). Here the CDR3 DNA reads TGTGCCAGCAGCCAAGATGGGCGGGGGCCGTCCTACGAGCAGTACTTC. Its protein product is CASSQDGRGPSYEQYF.

This clonotype was picked up a small number of times. This chain links TRBV15 with TRBJ2-5; 7 bases match TRBD1. The J call may be in error: the DNA end matches TRBJ2-7 better. This CDR3 is built from 13 residues. The germline CDR1 and CDR2 sequences are LNHNV and YYDKDF (reference sequence). For the CDR3, the DNA is TGTGCCACCTCCGGACAGGCAAAGTACGAGCAGTACTTC. Translation: CATSGQAKYEQYF.

This clonotype occurred a few times. The rearrangement joins TRBV29-1 to TRBJ2-5, with 9 nucleotides matching TRBD2. After removal of 4 bases from V and 2 bases from J, the junction contained 5 bases not matched to a gene. Germline V gene data show CDR1 as SQVTM and CDR2 as ANQGSEA. This CDR3 contains 14 residues. The CDR3 DNA reads as TGCAGCGTTGTCCGGACTAGCGTTCAAGAGACCCAGTACTTC. Protein product: CSVVRTSVQETQYF.

The V gene is TRBV12-3 or TRBV12-4, the J gene TRBJ2-1; 11 positions agree with TRBD2. The junction had 7 bases not matched to a gene; V was cut back by 6 bases and J by 6 bases. There are 15 residues in the CDR3. CDR3 sequence: CASRTSGVLFNEQFF. DNA of the CDR3: TGTGCCAGCAGGACTAGCGGGGTTTTATTCAATGAGCAGTTCTTC.

The V gene is TRBV7-9, the J gene TRBJ2-3, with D perhaps assigned TRBD1 or TRBD2 (5 bases each). The CDR3 loop spans 13 amino acids. CDR1 and CDR2 (germline): SEHNR, FQNEAQ (reference sequence). Trimming removed 2 bases from V and 6 bases from J, with 9 bases in between. CDR3 in DNA: TGTGCCAGCAGCTTACTTGGGGGTGATACGCAGTATTTT. Its protein product is CASSLLGGDTQYF.

The V gene is TRBV3-1, the J gene TRBJ1-1; the D is unclear. V lost 4 bases to trimming and J lost 1 base, with 13 bases between them. The germline V gene encodes CDR1 LGHDT and CDR2 YNNKEL (reference sequence). The CDR3 spans 15 residues. The CDR3 region is CASSPLRQTNTEAFF. CDR3 in DNA: TGTGCCAGCAGCCCCCTAAGGCAGACGAACACTGAAGCTTTCTTT. The complete variable domain, with remaining parts taken from reference TRBV3-1 and TRBJ1-1, reads DTAVSQTPKYLVTQMGNDKSIKCEQNLGHDTMYWYKQDSKKFLKIMFSYNNKELIINETVPNRFSPKSPDKAHLNLHINSLELGDSAVYFCASSPLRQTNTEAFFGQGTRLTVV.

This chain joins TRBV5-6 and TRBJ2-6; unclear D gene. CDR3 size: 18 residues. Germline CDR1 reads SGHDT; CDR2 reads YYEEEE. V lost 2 bases, J lost 0 bases, and 15 bases lay in between. CDR3 loop: CASSFRQALYSGANVLTF. CDR3 nucleotides: TGTGCCAGCAGCTTCCGTCAGGCACTATACTCTGGGGCCAACGTCCTGACTTTC.

The chain recombines TRBV20-1 with TRBJ2-1; D ambiguous. There are 11 residues in the CDR3. V was trimmed by 5 bases and J by 4 bases, leaving 6 bases between them. The germline gives CDR1 DFQATT, CDR2 SNEGSKA (reference sequence). CDR3 DNA sequence: TGCAGTGCTCCAAATTACAATGAGCAGTTCTTC. Its translation is CSAPNYNEQFF.